Listed here are 24 T cell receptor beta chains from one sample, sequenced in a study of blood T cells in healthy people across ages. A second PCR of roughly 7 to 11 cycles used a sample-barcoded 5' primer and a J-beta primer mix. From the 5' RACE reads, TCRdb called clonotypes with MiXCR, one entry per CDR3 protein. Among about 700,000 distinct CDR3 sequences listed, about 34% were seen once. Sequencing was done on a sample of blood. These receptors all come from a woman aged 80 or older in good health.

The chain recombines TRBV30 with TRBJ1-1; 7 positions agree with TRBD1. V shed 0 bases, J shed 6 bases, and the junction held 7 bases outside the gene matches. The germline V gene encodes CDR1 GTSNPN and CDR2 SVGIG (reference sequence). The CDR3 sequence is 14 residues long. The CDR3 protein is CAWSVQGKIPEAFF. CDR3 DNA: TGTGCCTGGAGTGTACAGGGGAAGATCCCTGAAGCTTTCTTT.

This clonotype was counted many times. The V gene is TRBV5-1, the J gene TRBJ2-7, with D perhaps TRBD2 (6 bases). V lost 4 bases, J lost 7 bases, and 15 bases lay in between. The CDR3 has 13 amino acids. The germline V gene encodes CDR1 SGHRS and CDR2 YFSETQ. The DNA for the CDR3 is TGCGCCAGCAGCCAGACGGCCGGGGGAGAGCAGTACTTC. Amino acids: CASSQTAGGEQYF.

The chain carries TRBV20-1 and TRBJ1-1; D gene unclear. Trimming cost V 6 bases and J 0 bases, with 11 bases left between them. Germline CDR1 and CDR2: DFQATT and SNEGSKA (reference sequence). This CDR3 contains 13 residues. The CDR3 loop is CSAPLRMNTEAFF. The CDR3, as DNA: TGCAGTGCCCCTCTCCGGATGAACACTGAAGCTTTCTTT.

V is TRBV29-1 and J is TRBJ2-3, with 8 bases fitting TRBD2. The CDR3 has 15 residues. Germline values: CDR1 SQVTM, CDR2 ANQGSEA. V gave up 4 bases and J gave up 0 bases; unmatched junction bases: 6. The CDR3 DNA sequence: TGCAGCGTTGTTGGGGCTAGCGGGAGCACAGATACGCAGTATTTT. Residues: CSVVGASGSTDTQYF.

This clonotype occurred many times. The V gene is TRBV5-1, the J gene TRBJ2-3, with 9 bases identical to TRBD1. Germline CDR1 reads SGHRS; CDR2 reads YFSETQ. CDR3 size: 16 residues. V lost 2 bases to trimming and J lost 3 bases; unmatched junction nucleotides: 7. The CDR3 nucleotides are TGCGCCAGCAGCTTAAACCGGGACAGGGCTACAGATACGCAGTATTTT. Its translation is CASSLNRDRATDTQYF.

This clonotype appeared many times. The rearrangement uses TRBV7-7 and TRBJ2-7, with TRBD1 as a possible D gene (5 bases). The V gene's germline CDR1 is SSHAT and CDR2 FNYEAQ (reference sequence). This CDR3 has 16 amino acids. CDR3 residues: CAGRSASDIVDYEQYF. In DNA, the CDR3 is TGTGCTGGCCGGTCTGCATCGGACATTGTGGACTACGAGCAGTACTTC.

Details on this clonotype: This may be a read error: a much more frequent sequence differs by one nucleotide. The chain is built from TRBV6-6 and TRBJ1-2, with TRBD1 as a possible D gene (6 bases). V lost 8 bases and J lost 7, with 20 bases in between. Germline values: CDR1 MNHNY, CDR2 SVGAGI (reference sequence). The CDR3 is 14 amino acids. CDR3 amino acids: CASLGGREISGYTF. CDR3 bases: TGTGCCAGCCTCGGGGGCAGGGAGATTTCTGGCTACACCTTC.

With regard to this clonotype: Being one base from a much bigger clone, this may be a read error. This sequence joins TRBV20-1 and TRBJ2-5; unclear D gene. V lost 1 base and J 11 bases, leaving 17 bases between the germline ends. CDR1 is DFQATT and CDR2 is SNEGSKA in the germline V gene (reference sequence). CDR3 length: 13 residues. In DNA form, the CDR3 reads TGCAGTGCTAGAGGACTGACCTACAATGAGCAGTACTTC. Protein product: CSARGLTYNEQYF.

CDR3 residues: CASSPAGNNEKLFF. CDR3 sequence (DNA): TGCGCCAGCAGCCCCGCAGGGAATAATGAAAAACTGTTTTTT. The chain joins TRBV5-1 to TRBJ1-4, with D possibly being TRBD1 (5 bases). The germline V gene encodes CDR1 SGHRS and CDR2 YFSETQ. Trimming left V 4 bases short and J 4 bases short, with 11 bases between. There are 14 residues in the CDR3.

This clonotype was counted ten times or more. The CDR3 is CSAGGGLTNNNEQFF. Written as DNA, the CDR3 is TGCAGTGCTGGCGGCGGGCTCACTAACAACAATGAGCAGTTCTTC. The gene calls are TRBV20-1 and TRBJ2-1, with D perhaps TRBD2 (5 bases). From germline, CDR1 is DFQATT and CDR2 SNEGSKA (reference sequence). V lost 5 bases to trimming and J lost 5 bases, with 19 bases between them. The CDR3 sequence is 15 residues long.

Only a few counts were recorded for this clonotype. The V gene is TRBV4-2, the J gene TRBJ2-7; 7 nucleotides agree with TRBD2. J gave up 7 bases and V 0 bases, and 12 bases lay outside the gene matches. The germline V gene encodes CDR1 LGHNA and CDR2 YNFKEQ. The CDR3 covers 16 residues. The CDR3 sequence is CASSQEWGGVVREQYF. CDR3 nucleotides: TGTGCCAGCAGCCAAGAATGGGGGGGGGTTGTGCGGGAGCAGTACTTC.

This clonotype appeared many times. The V call is TRBV20-1, the J call TRBJ2-5; D perhaps matches TRBD1 (7 bases). The CDR3 totals 13 residues. CDR1 DFQATT and CDR2 SNEGSKA come from the germline V gene (reference sequence). V was trimmed by 6 bases and J by 9 bases, leaving 20 bases between them. DNA for the CDR3: TGCAGTGCAACAACCGGGGGCACAGGGGCCCAGTACTTC. This sequence encodes CSATTGGTGAQYF.

About this clonotype itself: A much larger clone is a single base away; this may be a read error. The rearrangement joins TRBV5-4 to TRBJ2-7; 10 bases are shared with TRBD1. The CDR3 sequence is 15 residues long. Germline CDR1 is SGHNT and CDR2 is YYREEE (reference sequence). J was trimmed by 3 bases and V by 4 bases; bases with no gene match: 7. The CDR3 nucleotides read TGTGCCAGCAGCCTACCCCGGACAGGGGGCTACGAGCAGTACTTC. Amino acid sequence: CASSLPRTGGYEQYF.

In the case of this clonotype: No conserved phenylalanine or tryptophan is present at the end of the CDR3, so a read error is the likely explanation. The DNA is left out, because the CDR3 cannot be placed on it with certainty; the CDR3 is given as TCRdb lists it. The chain couples TRBV5-1 to TRBJ2-6; the table assigns TRBD1, which was not confirmed against the DNA. The CDR3 is 18 residues long, ends included. Germline V gene sequence: CDR1 SGHRS, CDR2 YFSETQ. The CDR3 loop reads CASSDGTGGTSGANVLTK.

This clonotype has more than one count but fewer than ten. V usage is TRBV5-1 and J usage is TRBJ1-1; no reliable D call. V shed 5 bases and J shed 0 bases, with 14 bases lying between them. The germline V gene encodes CDR1 SGHRS and CDR2 YFSETQ. The CDR3 has 15 residues. The CDR3 sequence is CASRRRTQMNTEAFF. The CDR3 coding sequence is TGCGCCAGCAGGAGGAGAACCCAGATGAACACTGAAGCTTTCTTT.

This clonotype was counted many times. The chain is built from TRBV19 and TRBJ2-6; perhaps TRBD1 as D (6 bases). This CDR3 comprises 14 residues. Germline V gene data show CDR1 as LNHDA and CDR2 as SQIVND (reference sequence). Trimming shortened V by 5 bases and J by 2 bases, and 7 bases separated the two germline ends. In nucleotides, the CDR3 is TGTGCCAGTAGTCAGGGGCCTGGGGCCAACGTCCTGACTTTC. Its translation is CASSQGPGANVLTF.

This clonotype appeared a few times. A much larger clone lies one base from this, so it may be a read error. CDR3 DNA: TGCAGTGCTAGCTTTATCGTCGGGGAGTACCAAGAGCCCCAGTACTTC. Translating it yields CSASFIVGEYQEPQYF. The chain is built from TRBV20-1 and TRBJ2-5, with D possibly matching TRBD2 (5 bases). The CDR3 runs 16 residues. Per germline, CDR1 DFQATT and CDR2 SNEGSKA (reference sequence).

V is TRBV12-3 or TRBV12-4 and J is TRBJ1-1; perhaps TRBD1 as D (5 bases). This CDR3 is 15 amino acids long. V shed 7 bases and J shed 2 bases, with 17 bases lying between them. The CDR3 nucleotides are TGTGCCAGCATCCTTTTGGGACCCGGCAACACTGAAGCTTTCTTT. The encoded protein is CASILLGPGNTEAFF.

This clonotype showed up many times. The chain links TRBV29-1 to TRBJ1-2, with 9 nucleotides matching TRBD1. The CDR3 totals 13 residues. V was clipped by 6 bases and J by 5 bases; unmatched bases: 7. CDR1 and CDR2 from the germline V gene are SQVTM and ANQGSEA. The DNA of the CDR3 is TGCAGCGTCCTGGGACAGGGAGCTTATGGCTACACCTTC. The encoded protein is CSVLGQGAYGYTF. Variable domain in full (rest from reference TRBV29-1 and TRBJ1-2): SAVISQKPSRDICQRGTSLTIQCQVDSQVTMMFWYRQQPGQSLTLIATANQGSEATYESGFVIDKFPISRPNLTFSTLTVSNMSPEDSSIYLCSVLGQGAYGYTFGSGTRLTVV.

This clonotype has ten or more counts. The rearrangement links TRBV20-1 to TRBJ2-7, with 10 bases that match TRBD1. Germline CDR1 DFQATT, CDR2 SNEGSKA (reference sequence). The ends lost 1 base at V and 2 bases at J; junction bases unmatched: 5. The CDR3 runs to 15 residues. CDR3: CSARVRQGAAYEQYF. The CDR3 region has the DNA TGCAGTGCTAGAGTCCGACAGGGGGCGGCCTACGAGCAGTACTTC.

Comment on this clonotype: A read error may be the cause here, since a much bigger clone is one base away. The chain is built from TRBV3-1 and TRBJ2-5; 10 nucleotides match TRBD1. The J call may be incorrect, as the DNA end agrees better with TRBJ2-7. CDR3 size: 15 residues. Looked up from germline, CDR1 is LGHDT and CDR2 is YNNKEL (reference sequence). CDR3: CASSPTGTGVAEQYF. The CDR3 coding sequence is TGTGCCAGCAGCCCCACCGGGACAGGGGTGGCCGAGCAGTACTTC.

Details on this clonotype: One end of the junction fails to match germline, which may point to a read error. The rearrangement joins TRBV9 to TRBJ1-5; D possibly corresponds to TRBD1 (6 bases). Germline values: CDR1 SGDLS, CDR2 YYNGEE. CDR3 length equals 15 residues. The CDR3 sequence is CASKPGGHANRPQHF. The CDR3 DNA sequence: TGTGCCAGTAAACCGGGGGGACACGCGAATCGGCCCCAGCATTTT. Variable domain in full (rest from reference TRBV9 and TRBJ1-5): DSGVTQTPKHLITATGQRVTLRCSPRSGDLSVYWYQQSLDQGLQFLIQYYNGEERAKGNILERFSAQQFPDLHSELNLSSLELGDSALYFCASKPGGHANRPQHFGDGTRLSIL.

In its sample, this clonotype was seen many times. The V and J genes are TRBV7-9 and TRBJ2-4, with 7 bases identical to TRBD1. V shed 6 bases and J 7 bases; nucleotides not matched to a gene: 9. Germline V lookup: CDR1 SEHNR, CDR2 FQNEAQ (reference sequence). This CDR3 comprises 14 residues. CDR3 nucleotide sequence: TGTGCCAGCAGTCATGACAGGGCCACGAACATTCAGTACTTC. Translating gives CASSHDRATNIQYF.

Only a few counts were recorded for this clonotype. Since a much larger clone is just one base distant, this may be a read error. The chain recombines TRBV7-9 with TRBJ2-5, with a tentative D call TRBD2 (5 bases). Germline CDR1 and CDR2: SEHNR and FQNEAQ (reference sequence). Trimming pared 4 bases from V and 1 base from J, leaving 10 bases between. The CDR3 consists of 14 residues. CDR3: CASSWGAVQETQYF. Here the CDR3 DNA reads TGTGCCAGCAGCTGGGGAGCGGTCCAAGAGACCCAGTACTTC.